This T cell receptor (beta chain) derives from a study of T cells in Graves' hyperthyroidism and ophthalmopathy. This clonotype was seen at least ten times. Diagnoses used clinical symptoms, serum thyroxine and TRAb, thyroid ultrasound and orbital computed tomography. TCR beta CDR3 sequences were amplified from RNA transcripts. TCR CDR3 underwent first-round RT-PCR with the HTBI primer set. MiXCR was run by TCRdb on the multiplex PCR reads, yielding one entry per CDR3 protein. Here the sample spans about 620,000 distinct CDR3 sequences, 15% to 20% being singletons. V shed 0 bases, J shed 4 bases, and the junction held 7 bases outside the gene matches. This CDR3 spans 16 amino acids. From germline, CDR1 is SGHTA and CDR2 FQGTGA.

This TCR came from a woman between 25 and 40 years old with Graves' hyperthyroidism. Sequenced material: blood. The chain employs TRBV7-3 and TRBJ2-3; 7 bases map to TRBD1. The CDR3 DNA reads TGTGCCAGCAGCTTAACACAGGGGATTGGCGCAGATACGCAGTATTTT. Translation gives CASSLTQGIGADTQYF.